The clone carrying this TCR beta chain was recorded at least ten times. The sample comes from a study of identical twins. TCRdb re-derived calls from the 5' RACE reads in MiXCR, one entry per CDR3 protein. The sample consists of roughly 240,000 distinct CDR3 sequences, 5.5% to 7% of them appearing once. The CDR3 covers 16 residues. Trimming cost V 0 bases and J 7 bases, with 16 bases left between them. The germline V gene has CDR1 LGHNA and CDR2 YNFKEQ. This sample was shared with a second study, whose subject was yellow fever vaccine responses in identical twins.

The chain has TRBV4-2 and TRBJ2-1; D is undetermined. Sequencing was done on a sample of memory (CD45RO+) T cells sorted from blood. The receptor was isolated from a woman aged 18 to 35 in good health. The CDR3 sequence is CASSQDGRPGWNEQFF. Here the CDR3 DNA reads TGTGCCAGCAGCCAAGATGGGCGTCCCGGCTGGAATGAGCAGTTCTTC.